These 8 T cell receptor beta chains share one sample of origin, sequenced in a study of tumor-infiltrating lymphocytes in primary liver carcinoma. Starting material of 500 to 600 ng total RNA yielded TCR beta cDNA via a constant-region primer. ARM-PCR, slightly modified, supplied the TCR beta libraries through three nested multiplex PCR rounds. PCR rounds one and two used TRBV1-TRBV30 forward primers with a C-beta reverse primer for about 11 cycles each. TCRdb passed the multiplex PCR reads through MiXCR, listing each CDR3 protein once. The table lists 75,000 to 80,000 distinct CDR3 sequences, around 66% of them singletons. Co-extraction of both nucleic acids (RNA and DNA) used about 17-31 mg of unsorted bulk tissue. The sequenced sample consisted of tumor-adjacent normal liver tissue. These receptor sequences come from a man aged 35-49 years with primary liver carcinoma and hepatitis B virus infection.

A note on this clonotype: An end of the junction does not agree with germline; a read error may underlie this. The rearrangement joins TRBV5-4 to TRBJ2-1; TRBD1 matches 7 bases. This CDR3 is 17 amino acids long. Germline lookup yields CDR1 SGHNT and CDR2 YYREEE (reference sequence). This chain's CDR3 is CGSTPNTGTEGYGEQFF. CDR3 nucleotide sequence: TGTGGCAGCACCCCCAACACCGGGACAGAAGGATACGGTGAGCAGTTCTTC.

The CDR3 sequence: CASSPMAAGGADTQYF. The DNA of the CDR3 is TGTGCCAGCAGCCCGATGGCGGCGGGAGGGGCGGATACGCAGTATTTT. V gene TRBV7-3 combines with J gene TRBJ2-3; the match to TRBD2 covers 9 bases. The V and J ends lost 5 bases and 6 bases, in that order; junction bases with no gene match: 12. Germline V lookup: CDR1 SGHTA, CDR2 FQGTGA. CDR3 length: 16 amino acids.

Concerning this clonotype itself: The missing conserved phenylalanine or tryptophan at the end of this CDR3 makes a read error likely. The chain links TRBV12-3 or TRBV12-4 to TRBJ1-5, with 10 bases matching TRBD1. V lost 5 bases, J lost 7 bases, and 8 bases stayed unmatched. This CDR3 spans 15 amino acids. The CDR3 loop is CASSPDRGREQPQHY. The DNA of the CDR3 is TGTGCCAGCAGTCCTGACAGGGGGCGAGAACAGCCCCAGCATTAT.

The gene calls are TRBV12-5 and TRBJ2-7; D could derive from TRBD1 or TRBD2 (5 bases each). CDR3 length equals 13 residues. The germline gives CDR1 LGHNT, CDR2 FRNRAP. CDR3 sequence: CPSEGTGTYEQYF. Here the CDR3 DNA reads TGTCCCAGTGAGGGGACCGGTACCTACGAGCAGTACTTC.

The chain has TRBV9 and TRBJ2-5; 11 nucleotides line up with TRBD2. CDR1 is SGDLS and CDR2 is YYNGEE in the germline V gene. This CDR3 has 14 residues. V was clipped by 3 bases and J by 7 bases; unmatched bases: 5. The CDR3 DNA reads as TGTGCCAGCAGCGACCGACTAGCGGGGCCGACCCAGTACTTC. Protein: CASSDRLAGPTQYF.

Notes on this clonotype: As the CDR3 is not closed by the conserved phenylalanine or tryptophan, this likely results from a read error. The DNA is omitted, as the CDR3 cannot be located on it reliably, and the CDR3 follows TCRdb's listing. This chain uses TRBV6-5 with TRBJ2-5; the table's D gene call, TRBD1, was not cross checked with the DNA. With termini counted, the CDR3 has 13 amino acids. Germline lookup yields CDR1 MNHEY and CDR2 SVGAGI. CDR3 sequence: CASSRTGQETHYL.

This clonotype has just a few counts. A much larger clone is a single base away; this may be a read error. The chain is built from TRBV7-8 and TRBJ2-3, with D unresolved. Germline V gene sequence: CDR1 SGHVS, CDR2 FQNEAQ. V was clipped by 8 bases and J by 1 base, with 13 bases between them. The CDR3 has 14 residues. The DNA for the CDR3 is TGTGCCAGCGGCCTTCGACGGGGCACAGATACGCAGTATTTT. The encoded protein is CASGLRRGTDTQYF.

The rearrangement links TRBV4-1 to TRBJ2-3; a weak D match, TRBD1 (6 bases). Germline CDR1 MGHRA, CDR2 YSYEKL. Trimming cost V 3 bases and J 6 bases, with 31 bases left between them. This CDR3 is 20 amino acids long. CDR3 sequence (DNA): TGCGCCAGCAGCCAGGCTATCGGGACGGACAGATTAATCACCACGGATACGCAGTATTTT. Its protein product is CASSQAIGTDRLITTDTQYF.